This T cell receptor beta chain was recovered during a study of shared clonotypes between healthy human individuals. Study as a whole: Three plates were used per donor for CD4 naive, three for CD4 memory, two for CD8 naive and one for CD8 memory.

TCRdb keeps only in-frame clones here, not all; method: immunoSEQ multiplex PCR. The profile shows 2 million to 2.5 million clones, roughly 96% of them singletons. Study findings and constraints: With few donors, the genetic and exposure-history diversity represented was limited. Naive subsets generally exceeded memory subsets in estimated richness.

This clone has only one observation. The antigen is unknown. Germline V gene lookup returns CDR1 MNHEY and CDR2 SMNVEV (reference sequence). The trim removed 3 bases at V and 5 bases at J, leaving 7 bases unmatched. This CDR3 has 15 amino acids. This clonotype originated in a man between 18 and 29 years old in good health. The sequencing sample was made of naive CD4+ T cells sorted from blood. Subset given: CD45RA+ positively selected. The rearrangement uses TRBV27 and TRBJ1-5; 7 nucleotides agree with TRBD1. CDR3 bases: TGTGCCAGCAGTTTTGGTAGAGGGGGCGATCAGCCCCAGCATTTT. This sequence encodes CASSFGRGGDQPQHF.